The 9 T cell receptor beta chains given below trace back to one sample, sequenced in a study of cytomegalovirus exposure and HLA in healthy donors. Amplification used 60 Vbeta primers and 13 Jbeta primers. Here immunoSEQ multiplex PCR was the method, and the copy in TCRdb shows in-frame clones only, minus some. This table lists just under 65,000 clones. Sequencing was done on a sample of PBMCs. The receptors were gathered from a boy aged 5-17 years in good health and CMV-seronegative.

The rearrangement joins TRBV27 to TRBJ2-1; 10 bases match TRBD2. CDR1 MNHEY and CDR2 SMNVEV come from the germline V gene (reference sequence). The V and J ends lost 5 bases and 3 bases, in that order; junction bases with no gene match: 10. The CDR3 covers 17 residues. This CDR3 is CASSPWERGGVYNEQFF. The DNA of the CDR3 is TGTGCCAGCAGTCCCTGGGAGCGGGGGGGCGTCTACAATGAGCAGTTCTTC.

The DNA of the CDR3 is TGTGCCACTCGGGGGACCTCAACTAATGAAAAACTGTTTTTT. It translates to CATRGTSTNEKLFF. The V and J genes are TRBV6-6 and TRBJ1-4, with D perhaps matching TRBD1 (5 bases). Germline CDR1 is MNHNY and CDR2 is SVGAGI (reference sequence). There are 14 residues in the CDR3. V lost 10 bases and J lost 0, with 12 bases in between.

The CDR3 DNA sequence: TGTGCCAGTAAAGACAGCGCTAATCAGCCCCAGCATTTT. The encoded protein is CASKDSANQPQHF. This chain joins TRBV19 and TRBJ1-5; TRBD1 might be the D (5 bases). CDR1 LNHDA and CDR2 SQIVND come from the germline V gene (reference sequence). V lost 7 bases and J 4 bases, leaving 11 bases between the germline ends. This CDR3 comprises 13 residues.

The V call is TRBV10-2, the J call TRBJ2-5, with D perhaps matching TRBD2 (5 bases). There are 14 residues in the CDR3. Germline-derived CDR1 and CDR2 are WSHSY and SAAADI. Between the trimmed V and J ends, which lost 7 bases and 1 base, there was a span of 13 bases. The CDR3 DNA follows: TGCGCCAGCAAAAAACTAGTCGGCCAAGAGACCCAGTACTTC. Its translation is CASKKLVGQETQYF.

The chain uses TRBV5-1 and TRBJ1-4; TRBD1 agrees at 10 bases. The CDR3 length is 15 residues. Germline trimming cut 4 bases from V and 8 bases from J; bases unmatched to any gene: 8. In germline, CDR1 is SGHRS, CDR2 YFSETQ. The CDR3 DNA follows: TGCGCCAGCAGCGAGAGACAGGGGGCGGGAGAAAAACTGTTTTTT. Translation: CASSERQGAGEKLFF.

The CDR3 reads CASSLVVVNAYNEQFF. The CDR3 coding sequence is TGCGCCAGCAGCTTGGTGGTAGTGAATGCCTACAATGAGCAGTTCTTC. The chain joins TRBV5-1 to TRBJ2-1; D is undetermined. V lost 0 bases and J lost 2, with 12 bases in between. Per the germline V gene, CDR1 is SGHRS and CDR2 is YFSETQ. The CDR3 length is 16 residues.

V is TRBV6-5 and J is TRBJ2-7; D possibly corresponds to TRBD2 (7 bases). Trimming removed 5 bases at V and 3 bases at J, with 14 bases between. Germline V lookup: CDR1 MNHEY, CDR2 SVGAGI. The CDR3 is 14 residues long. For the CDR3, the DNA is TGTGCCAGCAGTCCGCCCGGGGGGCGCTACGAGCAGTACTTC. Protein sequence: CASSPPGGRYEQYF.

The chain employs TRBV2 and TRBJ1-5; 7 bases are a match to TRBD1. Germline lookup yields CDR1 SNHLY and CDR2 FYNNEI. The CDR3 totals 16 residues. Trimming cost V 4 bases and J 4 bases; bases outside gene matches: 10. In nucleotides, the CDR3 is TGTGCCAGCAGTGGACTGGTGCCACAGGGGAATCAGCCCCAGCATTTT. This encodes CASSGLVPQGNQPQHF.

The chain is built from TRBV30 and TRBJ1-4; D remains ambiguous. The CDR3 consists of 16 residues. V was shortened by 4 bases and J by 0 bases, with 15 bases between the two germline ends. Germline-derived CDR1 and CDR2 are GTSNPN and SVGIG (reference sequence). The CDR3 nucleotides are TGTGCCTGGAACCGCGGGGAAATTGCAACTAATGAAAAACTGTTTTTT. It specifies CAWNRGEIATNEKLFF. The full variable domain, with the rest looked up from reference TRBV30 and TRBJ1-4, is SQTIHQWPATLVQPVGSPLSLECTVEGTSNPNLYWYRQAAGRGLQLLFYSVGIGQISSEVPQNLSASRPQDRQFILSSKKLLLSDSGFYLCAWNRGEIATNEKLFFGSGTQLSVL.